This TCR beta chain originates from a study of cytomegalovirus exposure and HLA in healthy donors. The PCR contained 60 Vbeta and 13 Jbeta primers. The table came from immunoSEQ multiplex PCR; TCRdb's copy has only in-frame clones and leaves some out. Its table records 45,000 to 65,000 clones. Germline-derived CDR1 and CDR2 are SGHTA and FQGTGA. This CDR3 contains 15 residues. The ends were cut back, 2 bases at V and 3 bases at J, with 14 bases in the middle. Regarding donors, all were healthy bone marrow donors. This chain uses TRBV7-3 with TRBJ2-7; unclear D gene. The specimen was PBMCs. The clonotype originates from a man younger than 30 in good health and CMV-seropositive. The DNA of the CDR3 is TGTGCCAGCAGCTTAGAGTCAACCTATAACTACGAGCAGTACTTC. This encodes CASSLESTYNYEQYF. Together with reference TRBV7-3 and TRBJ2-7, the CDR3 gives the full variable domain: GAGVSQTPSNKVTEKGKYVELRCDPISGHTALYWYRQSLGQGPEFLIYFQGTGAADDSGLPNDRFFAVRPEGSVSTLKIQRTERGDSAVYLCASSLESTYNYEQYFGPGTRLTVT.